Listed below are T cell receptor beta chains from one sample, sequenced in a study of OX40 agonist ivuxolimab in advanced cancers. Profiling relied on immunoSEQ multiplex PCR, and the TCRdb table lists in-frame clones only, not all of them. The data show tens of thousands of clones, with just under 85% seen just once and roughly 2% held by the top ten. The source was CD4+ or CD8+ T cells sorted from blood, collected in a trial of the OX40 agonist ivuxolimab. The receptor set was obtained from an adult with an advanced solid tumor such as melanoma, head and neck, liver or kidney cancer. Each CDR3 is given with its conserved first and last residue. The D gene is left open where the match is weak. Clone size is shown for a subset of rows, as once, few, many or a class of expanded clone.

.,TRBJ2-7,TRBV15,.,CATSSVAGAYEQYF,TGTGCCACCAGCAGCGTGGCGGGTGCCTACGAGCAGTACTTC
.,TRBJ2-5,TRBV5-6,TRBD2,CASSSPLAGGSETQYF,TGTGCCAGCAGCTCTCCGCTAGCGGGGGGATCGGAGACCCAGTACTTC
.,TRBJ2-7,TRBV18,TRBD2,CASSRGTSGSYEQYF,TGTGCCAGCTCTCGAGGGACTAGCGGATCCTACGAGCAGTACTTC
.,TRBJ1-1,TRBV6-5,.,CASRTGRTEAFF,TGTGCCAGCAGAACAGGGAGGACTGAAGCTTTCTTT
few,TRBJ2-7,TRBV7-6,.,CASSSSDYYEQYF,TGTGCCAGCAGCTCATCGGACTACTACGAGCAGTACTTC
.,TRBJ2-4,TRBV18,.,CASSLEGAVAKNIQYF,TGTGCCAGCTCACTAGAAGGGGCTGTAGCCAAAAACATTCAGTACTTC
few,TRBJ2-7,TRBV9,TRBD2,CASSVGQGGMYEQYF,TGTGCCAGCAGCGTAGGGCAGGGAGGGATGTACGAGCAGTACTTC
.,TRBJ2-3,TRBV2,.,CATSRADSTDTQYF,TGTGCCACCTCCAGAGCGGACAGCACAGATACGCAGTATTTT
once,TRBJ2-2,TRBV5-1,.,CASSPGPDTGELFF,TGCGCCAGCAGCCCCGGACCAGACACCGGGGAGCTGTTTTTT
.,TRBJ2-1,TRBV15,TRBD1,CATRPGQGTYNEQFF,TGTGCCACCAGACCCGGACAGGGAACCTACAATGAGCAGTTCTTC
.,TRBJ1-6,TRBV30,.,CAWNQDNSPLHF,TGTGCCTGGAACCAGGACAATTCACCCCTCCACTTT
few,TRBJ1-2,TRBV5-1,TRBD1,CASSLEYSGQAKGYTF,TGCGCCAGCAGCTTGGAATATTCGGGACAGGCGAAAGGCTACACCTTC
.,TRBJ1-2,TRBV5-4,.,CASSLDYGTPYGYTF,TGTGCCAGCAGCTTGGACTATGGGACACCCTATGGCTACACCTTC
.,TRBJ1-4,TRBV14,.,CASSQDGRDLNEKLFF,TGTGCCAGCAGCCAAGATGGGAGGGACCTCAATGAAAAACTGTTTTTT
.,TRBJ2-5,TRBV5-1,.,CASSPQGYQETQYF,TGCGCCAGCAGCCCACAGGGTTACCAAGAGACCCAGTACTTC
.,TRBJ2-6,TRBV11-2,.,CASTQSGANVLTF,TGTGCCAGCACCCAATCTGGGGCCAACGTCCTGACTTTC
.,TRBJ2-7,TRBV5-1,.,CASRVSRNDEQYF,TGCGCCAGCCGGGTTTCGCGGAATGACGAGCAGTACTTC
.,TRBJ1-6,TRBV7-2,.,CASSFRRSNSPLHF,TGTGCCAGCAGCTTCAGGAGATCTAATTCACCCCTCCACTTT
.,TRBJ1-6,TRBV9,.,CASSRDSGSPLHF,TGTGCCAGCAGTCGTGATTCGGGTTCACCCCTCCACTTT
.,TRBJ1-1,TRBV27,TRBD1,CASSFSLQGDTEAFF,TGTGCCAGCAGTTTCTCTCTCCAGGGGGACACTGAAGCTTTCTTT
.,TRBJ2-3,TRBV18,TRBD2,CASSPPGLANTLVSRDTQYF,TGTGCCAGCTCTCCCCCGGGACTAGCGAACACGTTAGTCTCCAGAGATACGCAGTATTTT
.,TRBJ1-1,TRBV4-2,.,CASSQGNGNMNTEAFF,TGTGCCAGCAGCCAGGGGAATGGCAATATGAACACTGAAGCTTTCTTT
.,TRBJ1-1,TRBV29-1,TRBD1,CSVEDPLGTGGTEAFF,TGCAGCGTTGAAGATCCATTGGGGACAGGCGGCACTGAAGCTTTCTTT
.,TRBJ2-7,TRBV6-5,TRBD1,CASKTGQGRGYEQYF,TGTGCCAGCAAGACCGGACAGGGGCGCGGCTACGAGCAGTACTTC
.,TRBJ1-2,TRBV7-2,.,CASSFTLNYGYTF,TGTGCCAGCAGCTTTACACTAAACTATGGCTACACCTTC
.,TRBJ1-1,TRBV7-8,TRBD1,CASILDRGQVNTEAFF,TGTGCCAGCATCCTGGACAGGGGGCAGGTGAACACTGAAGCTTTCTTT
.,TRBJ2-5,TRBV7-9,.,CASSIRGTQYF,TGTGCCAGCAGCATCCGGGGGACCCAGTACTTC
.,TRBJ1-1,TRBV30,.,CACRQDDTEAFF,TGTGCCTGCCGACAGGACGACACTGAAGCTTTCTTT
.,TRBJ2-7,TRBV5-1,TRBD1,CASTLTMTGTGKAEQYF,TGCGCCAGCACCCTCACTATGACCGGGACAGGGAAAGCTGAGCAGTACTTC
.,TRBJ2-7,TRBV9,.,CASSVVPVPPYEQYF,TGTGCCAGCAGCGTAGTTCCGGTCCCTCCCTACGAGCAGTACTTC
few,TRBJ1-2,TRBV28,.,CASHFANYGYTF,TGTGCCAGCCATTTTGCTAACTATGGCTACACCTTC
.,TRBJ2-7,TRBV5-1,TRBD2,CASSFGRPSGSPYEQYF,TGCGCCAGCAGCTTCGGAAGGCCTAGCGGGAGCCCCTACGAGCAGTACTTC
.,TRBJ1-5,TRBV2,.,CAKSQPQHF,TGTGCCAAGTCTCAGCCCCAGCATTTT
.,TRBJ2-1,TRBV7-2,TRBD2,CASSSGTSGGEQFF,TGTGCCAGCAGCTCCGGGACTAGCGGGGGCGAACAGTTCTTC
.,TRBJ2-7,TRBV27,.,CASSFTRGPYEQYF,TGTGCCAGCAGTTTCACGCGGGGTCCGTACGAGCAGTACTTC
.,TRBJ1-5,TRBV19,.,CASSSGRGRGNQPQHF,TGTGCCAGTAGTAGCGGAAGGGGGAGAGGCAATCAGCCCCAGCATTTT
.,TRBJ2-3,TRBV18,.,CASSPGVGDTQYF,TGTGCCAGCTCACCAGGGGTTGGAGATACGCAGTATTTT